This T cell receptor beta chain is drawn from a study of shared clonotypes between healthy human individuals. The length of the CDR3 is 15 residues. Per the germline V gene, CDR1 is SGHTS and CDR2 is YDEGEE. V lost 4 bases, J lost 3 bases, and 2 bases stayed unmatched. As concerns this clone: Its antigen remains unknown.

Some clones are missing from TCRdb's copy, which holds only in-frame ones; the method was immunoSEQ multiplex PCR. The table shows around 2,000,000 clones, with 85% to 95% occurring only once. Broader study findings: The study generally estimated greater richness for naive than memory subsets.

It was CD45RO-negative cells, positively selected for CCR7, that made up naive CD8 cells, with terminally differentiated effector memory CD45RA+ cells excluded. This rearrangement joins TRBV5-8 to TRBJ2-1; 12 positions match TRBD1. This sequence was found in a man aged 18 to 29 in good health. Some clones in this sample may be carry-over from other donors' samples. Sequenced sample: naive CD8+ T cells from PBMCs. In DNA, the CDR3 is TGTGCCAGCAGCCGGGACAGGGGGCTCTACAATGAGCAGTTCTTC. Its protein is CASSRDRGLYNEQFF.